A selection of T cell receptor beta chains follows, all from one sample in a study of cytomegalovirus exposure and HLA in healthy donors. Libraries were prepared by immunoSEQ multiplex PCR; TCRdb keeps only in-frame clonotypes and omits some of them. The sample contains fewer than 150,000 clones, over 65% of which appear only once. The sequenced sample was PBMCs. The receptor set was obtained from a male donor in good health and CMV-seronegative. The conserved cysteine and the conserved F or W are not part of the CDR3 here. Size tells how often a clone was seen (once, few, many) or the class of an expanded clone, and some rows leave it out.

abundance	v_gene	CDR3aa
-	TRBV7-6	ASSFTGREQF
-	TRBV29-1	SVVRGEQF
once	TRBV27	ASAGAGVPYEQY
-	TRBV4-3	ASSPAWGGEDSPLH
-	TRBV6-1	ASSLEEGQPQH
-	TRBV2	ASSEEAASGNTIY
-	TRBV19	ASSIGTGLPYEQY
-	TRBV27	ASSLSRLAGGNLYEQY
-	TRBV9	ASSPGGGGTGELF
-	TRBV7-9	ASGGGPAYEQY
few	TRBV11-2	ASSLDAFQPQH
-	TRBV12-5	ASGFDLGGGTEAF
-	TRBV18	ASSASAGENQPQH
-	TRBV15	ATSTYTLSYEQY
-	TRBV28	ASSLSLDRSYEQY
few	TRBV25-1	ASSGYRQGIEAF
-	TRBV9	ASSVGPSTGYEQY
-	TRBV29-1	SVGQLEKLF
-	TRBV14	ASSQTSGSSYNEQF
-	TRBV5-1	ASSTSGPSYEQY
once	TRBV9	ASSPDSGDYEEQF
-	TRBV13	ASSSGGAGTTADYEQY
-	TRBV18	DSSPGGPVVSGANVLT
few	TRBV6-6	ASSYSGAVNEQF
-	TRBV5-6	ASSASGRAPAVEQY
-	TRBV29-1	SVGPLDGGGWEIEETQY
-	TRBV12-2	ASRVLRDGRIIDEQF
once	TRBV7-6	ASSSETELTSGWYNEQF
once	TRBV7-3	ASSPGLTTGELF
few	TRBV27	ASSALTGGDYGYT
-	TRBV2	ASSDPTGAETQY
-	TRBV27	ASKTGGWEQY
few	TRBV6-5	ASSYRGQGALEAF
-	TRBV15	ATSRERELSYEQF
once	TRBV18	ASSPDRQTVEAF
-	TRBV9	ASSSRDNQETQY
few	TRBV7-2	ASSLTGTSGWEQY
-	TRBV19	ASSMGLNYEQY
-	TRBV13	ASTQGQETVEQY
-	TRBV6-5	ASSYGEHTEAF
-	TRBV25-1	ASSESAPIYEQY
-	TRBV6-1	ASSEEGAHQPQH
-	TRBV30	AWSEGTTLPNQPQH
-	TRBV9	ASSVGVSGRAGETQY
-	TRBV4-1	ASSRLDLISTDTQY
-	TRBV11-2	ASSLLLTSGNEQF
-	TRBV30	AWMTGRTEAF